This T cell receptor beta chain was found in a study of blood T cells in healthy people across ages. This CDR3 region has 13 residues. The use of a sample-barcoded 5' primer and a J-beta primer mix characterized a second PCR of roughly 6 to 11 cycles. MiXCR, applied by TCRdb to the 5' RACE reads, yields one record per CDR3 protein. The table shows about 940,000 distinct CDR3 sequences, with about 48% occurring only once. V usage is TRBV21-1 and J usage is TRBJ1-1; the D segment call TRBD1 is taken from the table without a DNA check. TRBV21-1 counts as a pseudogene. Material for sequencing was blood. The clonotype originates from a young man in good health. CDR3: CASSKTGGTEAFF. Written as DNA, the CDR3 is TGTGCCAGCAGCAAGACAGGGGGCACTGAAGCTTTCTTT.